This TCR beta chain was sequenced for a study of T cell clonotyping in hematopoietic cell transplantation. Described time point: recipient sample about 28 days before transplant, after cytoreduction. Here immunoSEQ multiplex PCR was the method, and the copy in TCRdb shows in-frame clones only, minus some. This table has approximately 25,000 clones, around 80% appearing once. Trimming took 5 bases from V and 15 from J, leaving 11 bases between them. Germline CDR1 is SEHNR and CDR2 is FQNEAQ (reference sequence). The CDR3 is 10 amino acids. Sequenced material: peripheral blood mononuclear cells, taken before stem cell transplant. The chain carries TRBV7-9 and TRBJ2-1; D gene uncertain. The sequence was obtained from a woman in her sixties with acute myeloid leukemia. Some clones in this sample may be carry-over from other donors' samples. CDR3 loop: CASSQTGLFF. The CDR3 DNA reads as TGTGCCAGCAGCCAAACCGGTCTGTTCTTC. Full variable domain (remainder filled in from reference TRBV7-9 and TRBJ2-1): DTGVSQNPRHKITKRGQNVTFRCDPISEHNRLYWYRQTLGQGPEFLTYFQNEAQLEKSRLLSDRFSAERPKGSFSTLEIQRTEQGDSAMYLCASSQTGLFFGPGTRLTVL.